A selection of T cell receptor beta chains follows, all from one sample in a study of blood T cell repertoires in COVID-19. This table comes from immunoSEQ multiplex PCR, and its TCRdb copy is limited to in-frame clones, with some not included. The sample lists some 100,000 clones, around 87% seen once, with roughly 15% in the top ten. Sequencing was performed on peripheral blood. The receptors come from a human donor in a cohort sampled during active COVID-19. Each CDR3 is given with its conserved first and last residue. The D gene is left open where the match is weak. Rows give clone size only sometimes, using once, few, many, or a class for an expanded clone.

TRBD2 | TRBJ2-2 | TRBV27 | - | CATHPPGGGNTGELFF | TGTGCCACCCACCCGCCGGGGGGGGGCAACACCGGGGAGCTGTTTTTT
- | TRBJ1-5 | TRBV19 | - | CASRIGDQPQHF | TGTGCCAGTAGGATCGGGGATCAACCCCAGCATTTT
- | TRBJ1-5 | TRBV3-1/TRBV3-2 | - | CASSHTGHPSIQHF | TGTGCCAGCAGCCATACAGGGCACCCGAGTATCCAGCATTTT
TRBD1 | TRBJ1-1 | TRBV11-2 | few | CASSLVGGQGFEAFF | TGTGCCAGCAGCTTAGTAGGGGGACAGGGTTTTGAAGCTTTCTTT
TRBD2 | TRBJ2-3 | TRBV5-1 | - | CASRERAGGPTSTDTQYF | TGCGCCAGCCGCGAAAGAGCGGGGGGGCCTACGAGCACAGATACGCAGTATTTT
TRBD2 | TRBJ2-7 | TRBV28 | once | CASSPSGGMYEQYF | TGTGCCAGCAGTCCCTCGGGAGGAATGTACGAGCAGTACTTC
TRBD1 | TRBJ2-7 | TRBV7-9 | - | CASSWGQGAYEQYF | TGTGCCAGCAGCTGGGGACAGGGGGCTTACGAGCAGTACTTC
- | TRBJ1-5 | TRBV27 | once | CASRGGGNQPQHF | TGTGCCAGCCGGGGAGGGGGCAATCAGCCCCAGCATTTT
- | TRBJ1-2 | TRBV24-1 | - | CATSDFTANYGYTF | TGTGCCACCAGTGATTTTACAGCAAACTATGGCTACACCTTC
- | TRBJ2-1 | TRBV12-3/TRBV12-4 | few | CASRGPYNEQFF | TGTGCCAGCAGGGGGCCCTACAATGAGCAGTTCTTC
- | TRBJ2-5 | TRBV4-1 | - | CASSQNGETQYF | TGCGCCAGCAGCCAAAACGGGGAGACCCAGTACTTC
- | TRBJ2-3 | TRBV19 | - | CASSPPTPRADTQYF | TGTGCCAGTAGCCCACCCACGCCGCGGGCAGATACGCAGTATTTT
TRBD2 | TRBJ2-7 | TRBV6-5 | - | CASNGLAGFSYEQYF | TGTGCCAGCAATGGACTAGCGGGGTTTTCCTACGAGCAGTACTTC
- | TRBJ1-2 | TRBV28 | - | CASSLSPSPGYTF | TGTGCCAGCAGTCTAAGTCCGTCCCCTGGCTACACCTTC
- | TRBJ1-2 | TRBV18 | - | CASSPREGDGYTF | TGTGCCAGCTCCCCCCGGGAGGGGGATGGCTACACCTTC
- | TRBJ1-1 | TRBV15 | once | CATGGSPEAFF | TGTGCCACCGGGGGGAGCCCTGAAGCTTTCTTT
- | TRBJ1-2 | TRBV23-1 | - | CASSGGVRSIYGYTF | TGCGCCAGCAGTGGCGGGGTACGTAGCATCTATGGCTACACCTTC
TRBD2 | TRBJ2-1 | TRBV7-2 | - | CASSLVSGSDNEQFF | TGTGCCAGCAGCTTAGTTAGCGGGAGTGACAATGAGCAGTTCTTC
- | TRBJ1-6 | TRBV27 | - | CASRMGGINSPLHF | TGTGCCAGCCGAATGGGGGGGATTAATTCACCCCTCCACTTT
- | TRBJ1-1 | TRBV27 | - | CASSRETGNTEAFF | TGTGCCAGCAGTAGAGAGACAGGAAACACTGAAGCTTTCTTT
TRBD1 | TRBJ2-5 | TRBV25-1 | - | CASSNPGQGWETQYF | TGTGCCAGCAGTAACCCGGGACAGGGGTGGGAGACCCAGTACTTC
- | TRBJ1-4 | TRBV5-5 | - | CASSSETAPNEKLFF | TGTGCCAGCAGCTCGGAGACAGCGCCTAATGAAAAACTGTTTTTT
TRBD2 | TRBJ2-7 | TRBV4-2 | once | CASSRPGLAGGEQYF | TGTGCCAGCAGCCGGCCGGGACTAGCGGGGGGCGAGCAGTACTTC
TRBD1 | TRBJ2-1 | TRBV5-5 | - | CASSRQGTSEQFF | TGTGCCAGCAGCAGACAGGGTACGAGTGAGCAGTTCTTC
- | TRBJ1-3 | TRBV3-1/TRBV3-2 | - | CASSQDRTRYSGNTIYF | TGTGCCAGCAGCCAAGATAGGACACGATACTCTGGAAACACCATATATTTT
TRBD1 | TRBJ1-5 | TRBV28 | - | CASRDRVSNQPQHF | TGTGCCAGCAGGGACAGGGTTAGCAATCAGCCCCAGCATTTT
TRBD1 | TRBJ2-7 | TRBV11-2 | - | CASSSGTGDYEQYF | TGTGCCAGCAGCTCCGGGACAGGGGATTACGAGCAGTACTTC
- | TRBJ2-3 | TRBV4-2 | - | CASSQGGSEVDTQYF | TGTGCCAGCAGCCAAGGGGGCAGCGAAGTAGATACGCAGTATTTT
- | TRBJ2-3 | TRBV3-1/TRBV3-2 | once | CASSQGGTSTDTQYF | TGTGCCAGCAGCCAAGGGGGGACTAGCACAGATACGCAGTATTTT
- | TRBJ1-5 | TRBV4-1 | few | CASSQAGGQLYQPQHF | TGCGCCAGCAGCCAAGCAGGAGGACAGCTTTATCAGCCCCAGCATTTT
- | TRBJ2-5 | TRBV27 | once | CASRVLEQGKKETQYF | TGTGCCAGCAGGGTCCTAGAACAGGGAAAAAAAGAGACCCAGTACTTC
TRBD2 | TRBJ2-1 | TRBV2 | - | CASSTGTSINEQFF | TGTGCCAGCAGCACCGGGACTAGTATCAATGAGCAGTTCTTC
TRBD1 | TRBJ2-7 | TRBV2 | few | CASRGQTYEQYF | TGTGCCAGCAGGGGACAGACCTACGAGCAGTACTTC
TRBD1 | TRBJ1-6 | TRBV20-1 | - | CSASTGAPDNSPLHF | TGCAGTGCTAGTACAGGGGCCCCGGATAATTCACCCCTCCACTTT
TRBD1 | TRBJ1-3 | TRBV10-3 | - | CAISWDRPGVDGTIYF | TGTGCCATCAGCTGGGACAGGCCGGGAGTGGATGGCACCATATATTTT
TRBD1 | TRBJ1-5 | TRBV7-6 | - | CASSLAVAGQGSNQPQHF | TGTGCCAGCAGCTTAGCGGTGGCGGGACAGGGGAGCAATCAGCCCCAGCATTTT
TRBD1 | TRBJ2-7 | TRBV5-6 | - | CASSSGQGAYEQYF | TGTGCCAGCAGCTCCGGACAGGGGGCCTACGAGCAGTACTTC
- | TRBJ2-7 | TRBV18 | - | CASSMGPTYEQYF | TGTGCCAGCTCAATGGGCCCCACCTACGAGCAGTACTTC
TRBD2 | TRBJ2-7 | TRBV12-3/TRBV12-4 | - | CASSFGGRAEQYF | TGTGCCAGCAGTTTCGGGGGGAGAGCCGAGCAGTACTTC
- | TRBJ1-1 | TRBV28 | once | CASSLPQGYTEAFF | TGTGCCAGCAGTTTACCCCAGGGGTACACTGAAGCTTTCTTT
- | TRBJ1-1 | TRBV7-9 | - | CASSFPENTEAFF | TGTGCCAGCAGCTTTCCAGAGAACACTGAAGCTTTCTTT
TRBD1 | TRBJ1-1 | TRBV5-1 | - | CASGQGGAFRTEAFF | TGCGCCAGCGGCCAAGGGGGCGCTTTTCGCACTGAAGCTTTCTTT
- | TRBJ1-6 | TRBV5-1 | - | CASSLVSGPNSPLHF | TGCGCCAGCAGCTTGGTTTCAGGGCCAAATTCACCCCTCCACTTT
- | TRBJ2-1 | TRBV12-3/TRBV12-4 | - | CASSPDEQFF | TGTGCCAGCAGCCCGGATGAGCAGTTCTTC
- | TRBJ2-3 | TRBV6-5 | - | CATFGGSTDTQYF | TGTGCCACCTTCGGCGGTAGCACAGATACGCAGTATTTT
TRBD1 | TRBJ1-3 | TRBV28 | - | CASKGDRTSGNTIYF | TGTGCCAGCAAGGGGGACAGAACCTCTGGAAACACCATATATTTT
- | TRBJ1-2 | TRBV10-3 | - | CAISDGEATEGYGYTF | TGTGCCATCAGTGATGGGGAGGCAACGGAGGGGTATGGCTACACCTTC
- | TRBJ1-5 | TRBV15 | - | CATSRESAGIGQPQHF | TGTGCCACCAGCAGAGAAAGTGCGGGGATCGGGCAGCCCCAGCATTTT
TRBD1 | TRBJ1-2 | TRBV5-3 | - | CASHWVTGLYGYTF | TGTGCCAGCCACTGGGTGACAGGGCTCTATGGCTACACCTTC
TRBD2 | TRBJ2-7 | TRBV7-2 | - | CASRNSGGPTYEQYF | TGTGCCAGCAGAAATAGCGGGGGGCCGACCTACGAGCAGTACTTC
TRBD1 | TRBJ2-7 | TRBV7-9 | - | CASSLGGQGKNEQYF | TGTGCCAGCAGCTTAGGTGGACAGGGGAAAAACGAGCAGTACTTC
- | TRBJ2-2 | TRBV28 | few | CASSRGLNTGELFF | TGTGCCAGCAGTAGGGGATTGAACACCGGGGAGCTGTTTTTT
- | TRBJ2-7 | TRBV7-2 | once | CASSLRGGAEYEQYF | TGTGCCAGCAGCTTACGTGGGGGGGCCGAATACGAGCAGTACTTC
- | TRBJ1-1 | TRBV5-1 | once | CASSLELGLRGVEAFF | TGCGCCAGCAGCTTGGAACTGGGTTTAAGGGGTGTTGAAGCTTTCTTT
- | TRBJ2-3 | TRBV5-4 | - | CASSPGGGPTDTQYF | TGTGCCAGCAGCCCAGGAGGCGGCCCCACAGATACGCAGTATTTT
- | TRBJ1-1 | TRBV5-1 | - | CASSLAIIGRNTEAFF | TGCGCCAGCAGCTTGGCCATAATAGGGAGGAACACTGAAGCTTTCTTT
- | TRBJ2-7 | TRBV5-1 | few | CASSLARTAYEQYF | TGCGCCAGCAGCTTGGCGCGGACAGCCTACGAGCAGTACTTC
TRBD1 | TRBJ1-2 | TRBV7-8 | - | CASSLPGQALYGYTF | TGTGCCAGCAGCTTACCGGGACAGGCTCTCTATGGCTACACCTTC
TRBD1 | TRBJ1-3 | TRBV3-1/TRBV3-2 | - | CASSRNLGDRSSSSGNTIYF | TGTGCCAGCAGCCGAAACCTTGGGGACAGGAGTAGTAGCTCTGGAAACACCATATATTTT
- | TRBJ1-1 | TRBV7-2 | - | CASSFIQTNTEAFF | TGTGCCAGCAGCTTCATCCAGACTAACACTGAAGCTTTCTTT